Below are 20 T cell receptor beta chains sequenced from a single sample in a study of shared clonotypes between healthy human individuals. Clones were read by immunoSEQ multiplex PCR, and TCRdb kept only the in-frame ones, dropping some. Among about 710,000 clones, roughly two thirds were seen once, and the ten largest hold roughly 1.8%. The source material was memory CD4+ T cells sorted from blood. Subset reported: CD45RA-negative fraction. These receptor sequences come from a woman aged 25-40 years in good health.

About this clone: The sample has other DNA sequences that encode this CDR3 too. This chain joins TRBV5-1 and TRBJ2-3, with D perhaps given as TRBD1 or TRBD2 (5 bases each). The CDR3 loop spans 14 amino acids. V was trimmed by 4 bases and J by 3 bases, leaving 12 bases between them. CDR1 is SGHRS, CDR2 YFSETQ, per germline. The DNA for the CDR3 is TGCGCCAGCAGCCCAGGGACGTTGACAGATACGCAGTATTTT. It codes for CASSPGTLTDTQYF. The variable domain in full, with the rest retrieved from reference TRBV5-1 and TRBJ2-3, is KAGVTQTPRYLIKTRGQQVTLSCSPISGHRSVSWYQQTPGQGLQFLFEYFSETQRNKGNFPGRFSGRQFSNSRSEMNVSTLELGDSALYLCASSPGTLTDTQYFGPGTRLTVL.

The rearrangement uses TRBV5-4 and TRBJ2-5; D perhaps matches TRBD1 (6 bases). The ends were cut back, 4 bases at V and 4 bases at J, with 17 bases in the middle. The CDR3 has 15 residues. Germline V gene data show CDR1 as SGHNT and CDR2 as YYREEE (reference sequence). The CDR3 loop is CASSQTFQGRETQYF. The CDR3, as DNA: TGTGCCAGCAGCCAAACTTTCCAGGGGAGAGAGACCCAGTACTTC.

The CDR3 sequence: CASSPSGRDQPQHF. The CDR3 DNA follows: TGTGCCAGCTCACCCTCGGGCCGGGATCAGCCCCAGCATTTT. The chain couples TRBV18 to TRBJ1-5; D not resolved. Per germline, CDR1 KGHSH and CDR2 LQKENI. Trimming cost V 3 bases and J 5 bases, with 11 bases left between them. The CDR3 has 14 residues.

The CDR3 is CASTFFRNTEAFF. DNA of the CDR3: TGTGCCAGCACCTTCTTCCGGAACACTGAAGCTTTCTTT. V and J are TRBV28 and TRBJ1-1, with D hard to call. Germline CDR1 is MDHEN and CDR2 is SYDVKM. The CDR3 sequence is 13 residues long. V lost 7 bases, J lost 1 base, and 10 bases lay in between.

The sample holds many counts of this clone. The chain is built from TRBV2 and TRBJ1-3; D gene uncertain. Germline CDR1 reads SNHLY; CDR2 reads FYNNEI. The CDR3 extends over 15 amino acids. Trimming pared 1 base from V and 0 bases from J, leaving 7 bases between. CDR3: CASSEGLSSGNTIYF. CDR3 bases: TGTGCCAGCAGTGAAGGGCTGAGCTCTGGAAACACCATATATTTT.

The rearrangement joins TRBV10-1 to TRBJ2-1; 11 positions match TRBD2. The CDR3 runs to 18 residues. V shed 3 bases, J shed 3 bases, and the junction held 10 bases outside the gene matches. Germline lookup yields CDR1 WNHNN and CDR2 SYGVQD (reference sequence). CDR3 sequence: CASSDSRRGTSGYNEQFF. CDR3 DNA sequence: TGCGCCAGCAGTGATTCAAGGAGAGGGACTAGCGGCTACAATGAGCAGTTCTTC.

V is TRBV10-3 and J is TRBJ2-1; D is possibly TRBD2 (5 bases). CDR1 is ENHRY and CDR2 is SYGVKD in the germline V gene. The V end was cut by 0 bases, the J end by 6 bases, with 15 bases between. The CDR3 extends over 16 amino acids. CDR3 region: CAISESGVGRSNEQFF. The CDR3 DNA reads TGTGCCATCAGTGAGTCGGGAGTTGGACGTTCCAATGAGCAGTTCTTC.

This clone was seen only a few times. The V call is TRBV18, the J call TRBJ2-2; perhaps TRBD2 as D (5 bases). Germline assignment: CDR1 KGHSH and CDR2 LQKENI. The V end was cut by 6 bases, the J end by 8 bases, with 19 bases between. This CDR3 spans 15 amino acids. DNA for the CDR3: TGTGCCAGCTCCCTACCGGGATCCTCGATGGGGGAGCTGTTTTTT. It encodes CASSLPGSSMGELFF.

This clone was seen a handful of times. CDR3 in DNA: TGTGCCAGCAGCTTTGCTTACACTGAAGCTTTCTTT. It translates to CASSFAYTEAFF. The gene calls are TRBV7-9 and TRBJ1-1; D gene ambiguous. V was pared by 3 bases and J by 3 bases, with 5 bases between. Germline V gives CDR1 SEHNR, CDR2 FQNEAQ (reference sequence). The CDR3 runs to 12 residues.

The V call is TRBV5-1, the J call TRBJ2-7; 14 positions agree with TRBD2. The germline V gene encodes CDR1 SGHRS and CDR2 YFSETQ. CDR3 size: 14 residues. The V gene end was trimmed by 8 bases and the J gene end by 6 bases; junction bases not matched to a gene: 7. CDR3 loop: CASCPGTSGSEQYF. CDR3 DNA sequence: TGCGCCAGTTGTCCCGGGACTAGCGGGAGCGAGCAGTACTTC.

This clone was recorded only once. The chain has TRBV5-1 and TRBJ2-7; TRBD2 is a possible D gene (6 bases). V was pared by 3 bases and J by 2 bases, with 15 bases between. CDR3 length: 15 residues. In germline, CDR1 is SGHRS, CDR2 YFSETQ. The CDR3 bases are TGCGCCAGCAGCTCGGAAGGACTACCCACCTACGAGCAGTACTTC. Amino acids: CASSSEGLPTYEQYF.

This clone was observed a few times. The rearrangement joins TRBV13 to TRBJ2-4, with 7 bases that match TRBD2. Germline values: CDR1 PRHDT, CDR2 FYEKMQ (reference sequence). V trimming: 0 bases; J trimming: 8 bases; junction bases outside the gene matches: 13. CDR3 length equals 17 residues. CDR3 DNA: TGTGCCAGCAGCTTAGGCCTCTCGTTTAGCGGGTCAGACATTCAGTACTTC. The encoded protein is CASSLGLSFSGSDIQYF.

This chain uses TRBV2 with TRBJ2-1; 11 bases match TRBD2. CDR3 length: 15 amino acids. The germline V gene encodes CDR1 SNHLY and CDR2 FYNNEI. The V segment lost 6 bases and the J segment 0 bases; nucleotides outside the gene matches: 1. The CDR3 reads CASRTSGSSYNEQFF. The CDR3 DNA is TGTGCCAGCAGAACTAGCGGGAGCTCCTACAATGAGCAGTTCTTC. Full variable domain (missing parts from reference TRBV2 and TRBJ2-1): EPEVTQTPSHQVTQMGQEVILRCVPISNHLYFYWYRQILGQKVEFLVSFYNNEISEKSEIFDDQFSVERPDGSNFTLKIRSTKLEDSAMYFCASRTSGSSYNEQFFGPGTRLTVL.

The CDR3 DNA is TGTGCCAGCAGCTTGGGGGAGGGCAGTGTGAACATTCAGTACTTC. This translates into CASSLGEGSVNIQYF. The chain combines TRBV5-4 with TRBJ2-4; 7 bases match TRBD2. Germline V gene sequence: CDR1 SGHNT, CDR2 YYREEE (reference sequence). The CDR3 has 15 amino acids. Germline trimming cut 0 bases from V and 7 bases from J; bases unmatched to any gene: 7.

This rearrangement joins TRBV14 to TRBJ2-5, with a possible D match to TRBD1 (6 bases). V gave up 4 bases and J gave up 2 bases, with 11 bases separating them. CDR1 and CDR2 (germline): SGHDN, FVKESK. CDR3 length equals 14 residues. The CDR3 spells CASSRDTTQETQYF. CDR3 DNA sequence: TGTGCCAGCAGCCGGGACACGACTCAAGAGACCCAGTACTTC.

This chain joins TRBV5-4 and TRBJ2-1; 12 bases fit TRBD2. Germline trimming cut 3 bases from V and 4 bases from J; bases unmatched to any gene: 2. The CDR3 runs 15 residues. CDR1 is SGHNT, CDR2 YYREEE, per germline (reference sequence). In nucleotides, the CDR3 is TGTGCCAGCAGCTATGGACTAGCGGGGTACAATGAGCAGTTCTTC. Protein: CASSYGLAGYNEQFF. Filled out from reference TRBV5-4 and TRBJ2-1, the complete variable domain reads ETGVTQSPTHLIKTRGQQVTLRCSSQSGHNTVSWYQQALGQGPQFIFQYYREEENGRGNFPPRFSGLQFPNYSSELNVNALELDDSALYLCASSYGLAGYNEQFFGPGTRLTVL.

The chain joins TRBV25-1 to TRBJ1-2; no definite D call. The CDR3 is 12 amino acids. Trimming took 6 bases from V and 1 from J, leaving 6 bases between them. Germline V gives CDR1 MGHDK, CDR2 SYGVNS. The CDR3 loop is CASRASNYGYTF. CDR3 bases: TGTGCCAGCAGAGCCAGTAACTATGGCTACACCTTC.

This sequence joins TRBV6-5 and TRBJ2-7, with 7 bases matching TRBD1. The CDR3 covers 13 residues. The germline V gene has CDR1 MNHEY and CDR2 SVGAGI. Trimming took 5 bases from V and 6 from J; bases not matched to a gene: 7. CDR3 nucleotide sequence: TGTGCCAGCAGTACAGGGGAGAGAGGCGAGCAGTACTTC. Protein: CASSTGERGEQYF.

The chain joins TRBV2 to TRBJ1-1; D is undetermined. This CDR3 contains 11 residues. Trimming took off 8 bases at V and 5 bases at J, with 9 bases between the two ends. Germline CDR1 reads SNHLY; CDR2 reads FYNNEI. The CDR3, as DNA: TGTGCCAGCCGCGCGCTGACTGAAGCTTTCTTT. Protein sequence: CASRALTEAFF.

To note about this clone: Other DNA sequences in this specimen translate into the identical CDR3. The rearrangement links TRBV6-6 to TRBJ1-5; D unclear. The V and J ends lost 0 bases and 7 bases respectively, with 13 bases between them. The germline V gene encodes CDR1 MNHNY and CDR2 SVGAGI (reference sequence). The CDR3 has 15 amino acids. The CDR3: CASSYSSGPGQPQHF. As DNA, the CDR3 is TGTGCCAGCAGTTACTCGAGCGGCCCGGGGCAGCCCCAGCATTTT.